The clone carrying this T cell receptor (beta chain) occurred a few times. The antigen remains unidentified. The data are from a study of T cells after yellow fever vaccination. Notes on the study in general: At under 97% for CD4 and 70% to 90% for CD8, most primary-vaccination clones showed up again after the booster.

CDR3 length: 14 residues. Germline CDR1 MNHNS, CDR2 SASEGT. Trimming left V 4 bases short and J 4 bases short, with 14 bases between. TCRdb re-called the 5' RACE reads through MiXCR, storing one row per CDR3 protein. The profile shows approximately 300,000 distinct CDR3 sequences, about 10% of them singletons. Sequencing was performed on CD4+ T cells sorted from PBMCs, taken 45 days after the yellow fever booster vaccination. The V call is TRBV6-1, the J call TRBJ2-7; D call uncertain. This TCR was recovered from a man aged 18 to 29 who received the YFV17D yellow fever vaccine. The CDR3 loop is CASSARRAEYEQYV. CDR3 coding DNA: TGTGCCAGCAGTGCTCGAAGAGCCGAGTACGAGCAGTACGTC.